This TCR beta chain was retrieved from a study of neurological immune-mediated disorders. V lost 5 bases and J 2 bases, leaving 15 bases between the germline ends. The CDR3 contains 14 residues. CDR1 is DFQATT, CDR2 SNEGSKA, per germline (reference sequence). Using its own MiXCR run on the 5' RACE reads, TCRdb lists one record per CDR3 protein. The table includes 55,000 to 65,000 distinct CDR3 sequences, around 3.4% detected once. This clonotype was observed many times. J is TRBJ2-5 and V is TRBV20-1; no reliable D call. The TCR sequence derives from a woman aged 25-40 years with multiple sclerosis. Sequencing was carried out using PBMCs. As DNA, the CDR3 is TGCAGTGCTGCTGGATCGAACATACAAGAGACCCAGTACTTC. Encoded protein: CSAAGSNIQETQYF.